This is a list of T cell receptor beta chains from one sample in a study of blood T cell repertoires in COVID-19. Data came from immunoSEQ multiplex PCR; TCRdb stores just in-frame clones and leaves some out. The sample consists of 100,000 to 150,000 clones, 79% of them appearing once. Sequenced material: peripheral blood. The source is a man aged 35-49 years with active or convalescent COVID-19. Both conserved end residues are part of each CDR3. D genes are given only for firm matches. Clone size is shown for a subset of rows, as once, few, many or a class of expanded clone.

clone size	J gene	D gene	V gene	CDR3 protein	CDR3 DNA
once	TRBJ1-2	-	TRBV4-2	CASSLEQGPVGYTF	TGTGCCAGCAGCCTCGAACAGGGTCCTGTTGGCTACACCTTC
-	TRBJ1-1	-	TRBV4-1	CASSLRENTEAFF	TGCGCCAGCAGCCTCAGGGAAAACACTGAAGCTTTCTTT
-	TRBJ1-5	TRBD1	TRBV27	CASSPQGPNQPQHF	TGTGCCAGCAGTCCACAGGGGCCGAATCAGCCCCAGCATTTT
-	TRBJ2-2	-	TRBV6-4	CASSLETSSRELFF	TGTGCCAGCAGTTTGGAAACCTCTAGCAGGGAGCTGTTTTTT
-	TRBJ2-5	-	TRBV5-1	CASSLEPGGARQETQYF	TGCGCCAGCAGCTTGGAACCCGGCGGGGCACGCCAAGAGACCCAGTACTTC
-	TRBJ1-1	-	TRBV5-6	CASSLGWGDTEAFF	TGTGCCAGCAGCTTGGGGTGGGGAGACACTGAAGCTTTCTTT
-	TRBJ2-1	-	TRBV11-3	CASSSGDSSYNEQFF	TGTGCCAGCAGCTCAGGGGATAGCTCCTACAATGAGCAGTTCTTC
-	TRBJ2-2	TRBD2	TRBV29-1	CSVDSRSSGSWNTGELFF	TGCAGCGTTGATAGTAGGTCTAGCGGGAGTTGGAACACCGGGGAGCTGTTTTTT
-	TRBJ2-4	TRBD2	TRBV30	CAYTSGLAKNIQYF	TGTGCCTACACTAGCGGCCTAGCCAAAAACATTCAGTACTTC
-	TRBJ2-3	TRBD2	TRBV5-4	CASSSTSGGITDTQYF	TGTGCCAGCAGCTCAACTAGCGGGGGAATCACAGATACGCAGTATTTT
once	TRBJ2-2	TRBD2	TRBV7-7	CACIAGGTGELFF	TGTGCTTGCATAGCGGGGGGCACCGGGGAGCTGTTTTTT
-	TRBJ1-2	TRBD1	TRBV28	CASSLRGRDYGYTF	TGTGCCAGCAGTTTAAGGGGGCGCGACTATGGCTACACCTTC
few	TRBJ2-5	TRBD1	TRBV18	CASSPPGQYQETQYF	TGTGCCAGCTCACCCCCGGGACAGTACCAAGAGACCCAGTACTTC
-	TRBJ2-1	-	TRBV27	CASSLAGALNEQFF	TGTGCCAGCAGTTTAGCGGGGGCTCTCAATGAGCAGTTCTTC
-	TRBJ1-1	-	TRBV6-5	CASSSATGNTEAFF	TGTGCCAGCAGTTCCGCCACGGGGAACACTGAAGCTTTCTTT
-	TRBJ1-6	TRBD1	TRBV4-1	CASSQDRGLSPLHF	TGCGCCAGCAGCCAGGACAGGGGATTATCACCCCTCCACTTT
-	TRBJ2-4	-	TRBV11-3	CASSLDRGDQYF	TGTGCCAGCAGCTTAGACAGGGGGGATCAGTACTTC
-	TRBJ1-5	TRBD1	TRBV6-2/TRBV6-3	CASSRGQGGQPQHF	TGTGCCAGCAGTCGCGGACAGGGCGGGCAGCCCCAGCATTTT
-	TRBJ2-3	TRBD1	TRBV13	CASNTGEPTDTQYF	TGTGCCAGCAACACAGGGGAACCCACAGATACGCAGTATTTT
-	TRBJ1-1	-	TRBV13	CASSSHWASEAFF	TGTGCCAGCAGCTCTCACTGGGCCAGCGAAGCTTTCTTT
-	TRBJ2-3	TRBD1	TRBV5-3	CAPPERGRSTDTQYF	TGTGCCCCACCTGAGAGGGGGCGGAGCACAGATACGCAGTATTTT
-	TRBJ1-1	TRBD1	TRBV5-6	CASSGTGLPTEAFF	TGTGCCAGCAGTGGGACAGGGTTACCCACTGAAGCTTTCTTT
-	TRBJ2-3	TRBD1	TRBV5-1	CASTTEGQGTDTQYF	TGCGCCAGCACCACGGAGGGACAGGGAACAGATACGCAGTATTTT
-	TRBJ2-7	-	TRBV28	CATTPGIGSYEQYF	TGTGCCACCACTCCGGGTATTGGATCCTACGAGCAGTACTTC
-	TRBJ2-1	TRBD2	TRBV20-1	CSARGGGSTFF	TGCAGTGCTAGAGGGGGCGGGAGCACGTTCTTC
-	TRBJ2-2	-	TRBV6-2/TRBV6-3	CASSPLGTLNTGELFF	TGTGCCAGCAGTCCGCTGGGGACACTGAACACCGGGGAGCTGTTTTTT
-	TRBJ1-2	-	TRBV6-5	CASSPRRTYGYTF	TGTGCCAGCAGCCCCAGGAGGACCTATGGCTACACCTTC
-	TRBJ2-2	-	TRBV7-2	CASSSRGQTRPGELFF	TGTGCCAGCAGCTCTAGAGGCCAGACCCGACCCGGGGAGCTGTTTTTT
few	TRBJ1-5	-	TRBV9	CASSRGQLNQPQHF	TGTGCCAGCAGCCGAGGACAGCTCAATCAGCCCCAGCATTTT
-	TRBJ1-6	TRBD1	TRBV6-5	CASSYDRARGTLHF	TGTGCCAGCAGTTACGACAGGGCCAGGGGAACCCTCCACTTT
-	TRBJ1-2	TRBD1	TRBV19	CASSSWTGHSGGYTF	TGTGCCAGTAGTAGCTGGACAGGACATTCTGGTGGCTACACCTTC
-	TRBJ1-4	-	TRBV29-1	CSVGRANEKLFF	TGCAGCGTTGGTAGAGCTAATGAAAAACTGTTTTTT
-	TRBJ1-2	-	TRBV24-1	CATSDGGVRGYTF	TGTGCCACCAGTGATGGGGGGGTACGCGGCTACACCTTC
-	TRBJ1-1	-	TRBV11-2	CASSYFGRGNTEAFF	TGTGCCAGCAGCTATTTTGGCAGGGGGAACACTGAAGCTTTCTTT
-	TRBJ2-7	-	TRBV6-2/TRBV6-3	CASSYVRGLKSYEQYF	TGTGCCAGCAGTTATGTCAGGGGTCTCAAGTCCTACGAGCAGTACTTC
-	TRBJ1-2	-	TRBV24-1	CATSDFGGYTF	TGTGCCACCAGTGATTTCGGTGGCTACACCTTC
-	TRBJ1-2	-	TRBV19	CASSPDNSNYGYTF	TGTGCCAGTAGTCCGGACAACAGTAACTATGGCTACACCTTC
once	TRBJ1-3	-	TRBV18	CASSPGASGNTIYF	TGTGCCAGCTCACCCGGAGCCTCTGGAAACACCATATATTTT
-	TRBJ1-3	-	TRBV5-4	CAVSNRISSGNTIYF	TGTGCCGTCAGTAACAGGATTTCCTCTGGAAACACCATATATTTT
-	TRBJ1-3	-	TRBV19	CASSMAVSSGNTIYF	TGTGCCAGTAGTATGGCAGTCTCCTCTGGAAACACCATATATTTT
-	TRBJ2-5	TRBD2	TRBV10-3	CAISLAGQETQYF	TGTGCCATCTCCCTAGCGGGACAAGAGACCCAGTACTTC
-	TRBJ1-1	-	TRBV2	CASHLRGNTEAFF	TGTGCCAGCCATTTAAGAGGGAACACTGAAGCTTTCTTT
-	TRBJ2-5	-	TRBV7-2	CASSLVPGVETQYF	TGTGCCAGCAGCTTAGTACCAGGGGTAGAGACCCAGTACTTC
-	TRBJ2-3	-	TRBV7-9	CASSLGEGLQGTDTQYF	TGTGCCAGCAGCTTAGGGGAGGGCCTCCAGGGGACAGATACGCAGTATTTT
-	TRBJ1-1	TRBD1	TRBV7-2	CASSSQGGNTEAFF	TGTGCCAGCAGCTCGCAGGGGGGTAACACTGAAGCTTTCTTT
-	TRBJ2-5	TRBD1	TRBV7-3	CASSLRGQGGETQYF	TGTGCCAGCAGCTTAAGGGGACAGGGGGGAGAGACCCAGTACTTC
once	TRBJ2-1	-	TRBV5-1	CASSSTSPNTEQFF	TGCGCCAGCAGCTCCACATCGCCAAATACTGAGCAGTTCTTC
-	TRBJ1-5	-	TRBV5-1	CASSLSGGLEPQHF	TGCGCCAGCAGCTTGTCGGGGGGTTTGGAGCCCCAGCATTTT
-	TRBJ2-3	-	TRBV5-4	CASSLAGLTDTQYF	TGTGCCAGCAGCTTGGCGGGTCTCACAGATACGCAGTATTTT
-	TRBJ1-6	TRBD1	TRBV2	CASIGTGGYSPLHF	TGTGCCAGCATCGGGACAGGGGGCTATTCACCCCTCCACTTT